Following are 2 T cell receptor beta chains from one sample sequenced in a study of CD8+CD57+ T cells in acquired aplastic anemia. Genomic DNA was employed as the template in profiling TCR beta VDJ and CDR3. TCRdb reprocessed the reads via MiXCR and lists one record per CDR3 protein. The sample records approximately 190,000 distinct CDR3 sequences, 64% being singletons. The sample consisted of sorted CD4+, CD8+, or CD8+CD57+ T cells (not recorded which) from PBMCs. Receptors were obtained from a human donor with severe aplastic anemia or a healthy control (not recorded which).

This clonotype was seen repeatedly, ten times or more. The chain links TRBV9 to TRBJ2-2; D possibly corresponds to TRBD2 (6 bases). The germline V gene encodes CDR1 SGDLS and CDR2 YYNGEE. The length of the CDR3 is 17 residues. V shed 1 base and J shed 0 bases, with 13 bases lying between them. This CDR3 reads CASSVRRDQANTGELFF. CDR3 nucleotide sequence: TGTGCCAGCAGCGTAAGGAGGGACCAAGCGAACACCGGGGAGCTGTTTTTT.

This clonotype was picked up many times. The gene calls are TRBV6-1 and TRBJ1-5; 10 bases line up with TRBD1. Trimming cost V 6 bases and J 7 bases; bases outside gene matches: 15. CDR1 and CDR2 from the germline V gene are MNHNS and SASEGT. The CDR3 spans 17 residues. Here the CDR3 reads CASSGQGESTGSQPQHF. The CDR3 DNA reads as TGTGCCAGCAGCGGACAGGGGGAATCTACGGGCAGCCAGCCCCAGCATTTT.